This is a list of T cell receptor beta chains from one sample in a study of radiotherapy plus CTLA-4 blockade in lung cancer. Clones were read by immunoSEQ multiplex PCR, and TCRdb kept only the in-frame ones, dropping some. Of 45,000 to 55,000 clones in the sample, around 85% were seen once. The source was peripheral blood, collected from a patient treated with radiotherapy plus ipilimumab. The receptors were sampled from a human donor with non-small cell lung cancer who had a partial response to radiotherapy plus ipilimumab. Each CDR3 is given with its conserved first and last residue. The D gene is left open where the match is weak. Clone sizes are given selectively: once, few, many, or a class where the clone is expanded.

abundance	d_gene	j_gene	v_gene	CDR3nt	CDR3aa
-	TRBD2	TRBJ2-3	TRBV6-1	TGTGCCAGCAGTCGGGTAGCGGGGCCCGATACGCAGTATTTT	CASSRVAGPDTQYF
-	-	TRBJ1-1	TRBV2	TGTGCCAGCAGCGAAGGTTTAACTGAAGCTTTCTTT	CASSEGLTEAFF
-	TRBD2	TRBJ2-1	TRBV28	TGTGCCAGCAGCTCTAGCGAGCGGGGTTACAATGAGCAGTTCTTC	CASSSSERGYNEQFF
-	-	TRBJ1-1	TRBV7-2	TGTGCCAGCAGCTACAACACTAAGAACACTGAAGCTTTCTTT	CASSYNTKNTEAFF
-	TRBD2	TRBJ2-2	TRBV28	TGTGCCACCGGAACTTATGCGGGACTACTAAACACCGGGGAGCTGTTTTTT	CATGTYAGLLNTGELFF
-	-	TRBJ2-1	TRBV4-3	TGCGCCAGCAGCCTCGACGGGAGCTCCTACAATGAGCAGTTCTTC	CASSLDGSSYNEQFF
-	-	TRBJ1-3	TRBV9	TGTGCCAGCAGCGTAGCCCCCACGGGGAACTCTGGAAACACCATATATTTT	CASSVAPTGNSGNTIYF
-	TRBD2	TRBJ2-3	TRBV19	TGTGCCAGTAGTACCGGACTAGCGGGACGCACAGATACGCAGTATTTT	CASSTGLAGRTDTQYF
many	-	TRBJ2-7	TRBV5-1	TGCGCCAGCAGCTTGGCTCAGGGGTACGACGAGCAGTACTTC	CASSLAQGYDEQYF
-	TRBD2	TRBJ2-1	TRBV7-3	TGTGCCAGCAGCTTAAAAAGCGGGGGGTACAATGAGCAGTTCTTC	CASSLKSGGYNEQFF
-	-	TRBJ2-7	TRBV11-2	TGTGCCAGCAGCTTAGATCTACGCCGGCGGACAGTCTTACCCTACGAGCAGTACTTC	CASSLDLRRRTVLPYEQYF
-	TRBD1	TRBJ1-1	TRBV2	TGTGCCAGCAGTGAAGACAGGGGGCCCACTGAAGCTTTCTTT	CASSEDRGPTEAFF
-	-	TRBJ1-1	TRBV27	TGTGCCAGCAGTTTTTCCGGGGATAATGAAGCTTTCTTT	CASSFSGDNEAFF
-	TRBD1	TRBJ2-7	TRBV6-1	TGTGCCAGCAGTAGAGACAGGGGGCTTTACGAGCAGTACTTC	CASSRDRGLYEQYF
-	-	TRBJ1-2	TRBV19	TGTGCCAGTAGTATCTCTGGGCTTGGCTACACCTTC	CASSISGLGYTF
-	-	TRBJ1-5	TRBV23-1	TGCGCCAGCAGTCAGGGGGCATGGAGCAATCAGCCCCAGCATTTT	CASSQGAWSNQPQHF
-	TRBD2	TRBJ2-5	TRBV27	TGTGCCAGCAGTTTATCCGCGGGGGGCTTAGAGACCCAGTACTTC	CASSLSAGGLETQYF
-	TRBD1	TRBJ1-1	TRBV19	TGTGCCAGTAGTATAGCGGGGACAGCTATGAACACTGAAGCTTTCTTT	CASSIAGTAMNTEAFF
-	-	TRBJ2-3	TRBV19	TGTGCCAGTAGTATGCTTCGAAGCGCGGTTAGCACAGATACGCAGTATTTT	CASSMLRSAVSTDTQYF
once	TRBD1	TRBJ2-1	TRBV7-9	TGTGCCAGCAACCCGACAGGGATGAAGACGCGGAATGAGCAGTTCTTC	CASNPTGMKTRNEQFF
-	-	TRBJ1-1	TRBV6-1	TGTGCCAGCAGTGAAGAGATAGGGGCACCGAACACTGAAGCTTTCTTT	CASSEEIGAPNTEAFF
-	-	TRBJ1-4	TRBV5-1	TGCGCCAGCAGCTTGGCCGGGGCGGGGGTCAGTGAAAAACTGTTTTTT	CASSLAGAGVSEKLFF
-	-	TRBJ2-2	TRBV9	TGTGCCAGCAGCGCCAGGGGAAGCGGGGAGCTGTTTTTT	CASSARGSGELFF